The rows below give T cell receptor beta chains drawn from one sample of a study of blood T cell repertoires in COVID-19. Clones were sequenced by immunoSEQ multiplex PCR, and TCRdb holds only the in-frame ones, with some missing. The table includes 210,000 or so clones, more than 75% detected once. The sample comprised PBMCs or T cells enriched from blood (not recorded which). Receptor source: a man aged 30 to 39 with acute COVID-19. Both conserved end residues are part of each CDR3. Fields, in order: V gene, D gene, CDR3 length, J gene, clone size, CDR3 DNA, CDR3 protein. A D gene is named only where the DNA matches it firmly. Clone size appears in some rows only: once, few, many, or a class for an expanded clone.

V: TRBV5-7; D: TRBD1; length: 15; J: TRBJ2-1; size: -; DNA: TGTGCCAGCAGTCCCGGGACAGGGTCCTACAATGAGCAGTTCTTC; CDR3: CASSPGTGSYNEQFF
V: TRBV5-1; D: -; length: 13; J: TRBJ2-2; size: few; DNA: TGCGCCAGCAGCTCGGACAGCACCGGGGAGCTGTTTTTT; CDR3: CASSSDSTGELFF
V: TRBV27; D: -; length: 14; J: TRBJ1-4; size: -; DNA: TGTGCCAGCAGTTTGAGTCGGTGGAATGAAAAACTGTTTTTT; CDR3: CASSLSRWNEKLFF
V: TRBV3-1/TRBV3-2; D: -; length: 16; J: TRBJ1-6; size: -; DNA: TGTGCCAGCAGCCAAGCCCAGGGGTCCTATAATTCACCCCTCCACTTT; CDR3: CASSQAQGSYNSPLHF
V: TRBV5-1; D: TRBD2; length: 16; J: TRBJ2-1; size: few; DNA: TGCGCCAGCAGCGTGGAGCGGGGGGGCTTATCTAATGAGCAGTTCTTC; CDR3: CASSVERGGLSNEQFF
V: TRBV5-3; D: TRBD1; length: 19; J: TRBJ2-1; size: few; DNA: TGTGCCAGAAGCGCTAGGGAGAGGGACAGGGGAAGCTCCTACAATGAGCAGTTCTTC; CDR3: CARSARERDRGSSYNEQFF
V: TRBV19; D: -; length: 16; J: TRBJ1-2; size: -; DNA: TGTGCCAGTAGCAAATCCAACCGGGACAACGAATATGGCTACACCTTC; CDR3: CASSKSNRDNEYGYTF
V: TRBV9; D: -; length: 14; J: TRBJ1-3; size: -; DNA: TGTGCCAGCAGCTTCGGGGTGACTGGAAACACCATATATTTT; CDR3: CASSFGVTGNTIYF
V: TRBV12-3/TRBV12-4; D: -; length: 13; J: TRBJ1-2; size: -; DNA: TGTGCCAGCAGTACCTCCACAGAATATGGCTACACCTTC; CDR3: CASSTSTEYGYTF
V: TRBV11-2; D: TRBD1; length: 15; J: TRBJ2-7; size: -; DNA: TGTGCCAGCAGCTTAGATAGGACAGGGGGTTACGAGCAGTACTTC; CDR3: CASSLDRTGGYEQYF
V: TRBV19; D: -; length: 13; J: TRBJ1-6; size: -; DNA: TGTGCCAGTAGTCACAGGGATAATTCACCCCTCCACTTT; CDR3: CASSHRDNSPLHF
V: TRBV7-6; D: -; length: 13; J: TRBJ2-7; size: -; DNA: TGTGCCAGCAGCTTAGAATCTGCGGGCCAGCAGTACTTC; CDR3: CASSLESAGQQYF
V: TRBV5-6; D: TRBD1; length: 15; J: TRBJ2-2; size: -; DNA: TGTGCCAGCAGCTTTGGTCAGGGGGTCGGCGGGGAGCTGTTTTTT; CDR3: CASSFGQGVGGELFF
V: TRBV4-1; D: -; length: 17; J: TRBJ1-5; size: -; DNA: TGCGCCAGCAGCCAAGAGGGGCTTCGCCTTAGCAATCAGCCCCAGCATTTT; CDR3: CASSQEGLRLSNQPQHF